This T cell receptor beta chain came from a study of cytomegalovirus exposure and HLA in healthy donors (dated by TCRdb to about 2017). Broadly, across the study: An earlier analysis of roughly 500 of the donors reported roughly 300 Gb of sequence data and 117 million unique TCR beta sequences from 190 million or so T cells. The T cell repertoires of around 670 subjects were profiled by immunosequencing and related to cytomegalovirus serostatus. A later analysis re-examined previously published TCR beta repertoires from several hundred donors and added high-resolution HLA genotyping to investigate patterns of TCR occurrence. To predict cytomegalovirus infection status, the study brought together high-throughput TCR immunosequencing, statistical association of individual TCRs with disease status, and machine learning. The number of typed donors differed by locus: roughly 620-630 for A, B, C, DRB1 and DQB1; approximately 540 for DQA1; 606 for DPA1; and roughly 470 for DPB1. Donor age, sex, ethnicity and CMV serostatus were collected together with the repertoire data. Four or five DR-DQ haplotypes were handled as single units for association and clustering because linkage in the cohort was strong. Besides the first cohort of roughly 640 subjects, a separate validation cohort made up of 90 to 150 different subjects was used. HLA typing included class I and class II loci at four-digit resolution. Among the roughly 380 genotyped donors, around 81% belonged to the genetic ancestry cluster associated with self-reported Caucasian donors. The study was designed to test whether signatures of past pathogen exposure could be identified by cataloging public T cell receptors. A later genetic analysis used genome-wide SNP genotypes for about three fifths of the 666 donors, treating that subset as a discovery cohort. Among about 410 genotyped donors of the cohort, an average of about 240,000 unique TCR beta nucleotide sequences was sequenced per donor, of which about 18% were non-productive. Rather than drawing on any new phenotypic data, the later analysis identified candidate immune exposures from TCR beta sequences and the way those sequences occurred across donors. To decide whether each TCR beta V gene segment behaved as functional or pseudogenic, an earlier analysis of over 500 of the donors relied on high-throughput TCR beta sequencing. Every repertoire in the discovery cohort had been generated on one and the same sequencing platform. Roughly 300 gigabases of sequencing data and 70 million to 100 million unique TCR sequences made up an early release that covered nearly 650 HLA-typed donors. Study-wide findings and limitations: Because HLA typing was missing for some donors at each locus, association tests included only the typed subset. In a later analysis, HLA-associated TCR beta chains were found to be more clonally expanded and to have lower generation probabilities than equally common non-associated chains. In a later analysis, most CMV-associated TCR beta chains were found to appear HLA-restricted, with HLA associations seemingly driven largely by CMV exposure. Across donors, most TCR sequences were observed very rarely, whereas some public TCRs were present in many individuals. In this cohort, only TCR beta chains were sequenced, and detectable features were limited by the absence of alpha or paired-chain data. A later analysis reported that several top co-occurrence clusters appeared linked to parvovirus B19, influenza, CMV and Epstein-Barr virus. The 87-base-pair reads could not distinguish some IMGT-functional V segments, including TRBV6-2 and TRBV6-3, so those segments were excluded. Assigning TCR associations to individual alleles was difficult when HLA alleles, especially DR and DQ, strongly co-occurred. Immune exposure information for the cohort was limited to CMV serostatus. Broadly in line with IMGT annotations, most TCR beta V segments showed up in productive rearrangements about 87% or about 30% of the time in an earlier analysis of roughly 590 of the donors. Some 15 rarely observed V segments, including chromosome 9 orphons, were excluded from the earlier analysis of a few hundred of the donors because counts were too low. Specific HLA alleles were associated with 15,000 to 20,000 TCR beta sequences at a false discovery rate of 0.05 in a later analysis. The authors suggested that the approach could potentially be generalized to other disease states and immunological phenotypes. According to a later genetic analysis, donors in an Asian-associated ancestry cluster had fewer N-insertions in productive TCRs than the approximately 630-donor mean. V-gene and J-gene trimming of TCR beta chains was associated with a missense DCLRE1C variant in a later genetic analysis, and the association was replicated in an independent cohort. A later analysis found that TCR association rates varied across HLA loci, with DRB1 alleles showing the most associated TCRs and HLA-C alleles the fewest. The study listed 150 to 200 TCR beta chains as associated with cytomegalovirus. The classifier was reported to diagnose cytomegalovirus status with high specificity and sensitivity in both the original cohort and the validation cohort. In vitro tests confirmed that a few of the cytomegalovirus-associated TCR beta chains recognize cytomegalovirus antigens. Correlated functional status among segregating V segments might reflect linkage disequilibrium, but an unknown experimental factor could not be ruled out. Presence/absence analyses assumed roughly uniform sequencing depth across donors, an assumption that may not hold. A further reported finding was that TCR beta sequences accurately predicted the HLA-A and HLA-B alleles for most subjects in the first cohort. A cluster of highly shared sequence variants was judged likely to represent a technical artifact of the sequencing pipeline.

The library was produced with the immunoSEQ multiplex PCR assay. For the multiplex PCR, a mixture combining 60 forward primers for TCR Vbeta segments and 13 reverse primers for TCR Jbeta segments was used. Amplification of the CDR3 region of rearranged TCR beta genes was performed with a multiplex PCR assay on genomic DNA. Amplified TCR beta libraries were sequenced as 87-base-pair reads on the Illumina HiSeq System. On the authors' methods: In a later analysis, tens of millions of unique TCR beta chains were counted across the approximately 670 repertoires, and approximately 11 million of these chains were shared by at least two donors. Raw reads were error-corrected and collapsed into unique sequences with a nearest-neighbor algorithm that merged closely related sequences to remove PCR and sequencing errors. V, D and J gene segments were assigned by aligning CDR3 sequences to IMGT reference sequences. Each retained sequence needed at least a six-nucleotide match to both a V gene segment and a J gene segment. A rearrangement was called productive if the CDR3 had no stop codons and remained in frame with V and J, and every other rearrangement was called non-productive. CDR3 was defined by IMGT convention, running from the second conserved V-encoded cysteine to the conserved J-encoded phenylalanine. Sequences without an unambiguous match to a single V gene segment were excluded from the earlier analysis of 450 to 650 of the donors. In an earlier analysis of several hundred of the donors, a V segment was called functional when productive rearrangements were above 56.7%, and segregating when the standard deviation between donors exceeded 5%. A statistical classification framework was developed to diagnose cytomegalovirus status using the catalog of TCR beta chain sequences. A later analysis assigned V and J genes by comparing TCR nucleotide sequences with IMGT/GENE-DB human TR gene sequences. Using the TCRdist pipeline, a later analysis assigned CDR3 sequences along with most-parsimonious VDJ recombination scenarios. A later analysis defined each TCR beta chain by its CDR3 amino acid sequence plus V-gene family, and excluded reads lacking a unique V-gene family. As a way to deal with suspected cross-contamination and a sequencing artifact, a later analysis dropped 450 to 700 nucleotide sequences that were highly shared and had low generation probability. A later analysis calculated a clonal expansion index for each public chain from normalized within-repertoire ranks of inferred template counts. A later analysis computed generation probabilities with a VDJ recombination model fitted to out-of-frame rearrangements, and checked the results against IGoR. A later analysis scored TCR-TCR, TCR-HLA and TCR-CMV co-occurrence with hypergeometric tests, applying a repertoire-size bias correction to TCR pairs. A later analysis estimated false discovery rates by permuting HLA or CMV assignments 20 times. A later analysis grouped co-occurring TCRs with DBSCAN, adding TCRdist sequence similarity when clustering within HLA-allele-positive subsets. Co-occurrence clustering excluded repertoires with fewer than 30,000 or more than 120,000 public chains, plus five with anomalous nucleotide sharing. TCRdb took this table from immuneACCESS and kept in-frame rearrangements with V and J called. Such tables lack part of the clones; where checked against another copy, unresolved V genes explain under half of the gap, and the rest is unexplained. V, J and clone size were drawn from that table, and D and trimming were deduced from the DNA. A total of around 80,000 clones appear in this sample, over 60% of them only once. Together, the top ten hold roughly 6% of the sample.

V is reduced by 4 bases and J by 8 bases, leaving a spacing of 9 bases between them. Reading the germline V gene gives CDR1 SGHDT and CDR2 YYEEEE. Measured from the cysteine to the phenylalanine, the CDR3 is 11 residues long. CDR3 DNA only is kept here, 33 bases in frame from base 1. As regards this clone: Its cognate antigen has yet to be identified. It has no much larger one-base neighbor in the sample; base qualities were not kept.

The cohort comprised fewer than 700 healthy bone marrow donors. At the time of sampling, every cohort member was nominally healthy, though immune exposures that went unrecorded were likely present. The donor tested CMV seronegative, placing the donor among the 350 to 400 seronegative members of the cohort. A peripheral blood sample was collected from each donor, and TCR beta sequencing was performed on peripheral blood mononuclear cells. The Qiagen DNeasy Blood Extraction Kit was used to extract genomic DNA from the blood cell samples. The chain is made from TRBV5-6 and TRBJ1-2; the D gene is perhaps TRBD1, from 5 matching bases. Sequencing was carried out using PBMCs. This TCR was sampled from a female donor in good health and CMV-seronegative. The CDR3 sequence is CASSPGGGYTF. The sequenced DNA: TGTGCCAGCAGCCCTGGGGGGGGCTACACCTTC. The variable domain in full, with residues beyond the CDR3 obtained from the reference TRBV5-6 and TRBJ1-2 genes, is DAGVTQSPTHLIKTRGQQVTLRCSPKSGHDTVSWYQQALGQGPQFIFQYYEEEERQRGNFPDRFSGHQFPNYSSELNVNALLLGDSALYLCASSPGGGYTFGSGTRLTVV.